The clone carrying this T cell receptor beta chain was seen just once. Its antigen is currently unknown. The data are from a study of cytomegalovirus exposure and HLA in healthy donors. Study at large: Tens of millions of unique TCRs from HLA-typed donors were held in an early data release.

Study-wide points: A list of about 180 TCR beta chains associated with cytomegalovirus was given.

Per germline, CDR1 SGHDT and CDR2 YYEEEE. Trimming removed 6 bases from V and 0 bases from J; junction bases left unmatched: 5. The CDR3 runs 14 residues. The PCR contained 60 Vbeta and 13 Jbeta primers. Produced via immunoSEQ multiplex PCR; TCRdb's table is partial and in-frame only. Of fewer than 200,000 clones detected, 65% to 90% appear once; the ten largest clones hold roughly 10%. The specimen was PBMCs. The genes are TRBV5-6 and TRBJ2-7; 8 nucleotides align to TRBD2. The clonotype originates from a man aged 50-60 years in good health and CMV-seropositive. CDR3 DNA sequence: TGTGCCAGCACCCGGGGGGGGAGCTCCTACGAGCAGTACTTC. This sequence encodes CASTRGGSSYEQYF. The variable domain in full, completed from reference TRBV5-6 and TRBJ2-7, reads DAGVTQSPTHLIKTRGQQVTLRCSPKSGHDTVSWYQQALGQGPQFIFQYYEEEERQRGNFPDRFSGHQFPNYSSELNVNALLLGDSALYLCASTRGGSSYEQYFGPGTRLTVT.